These 8 T cell receptor beta chains share one sample of origin, sequenced in a study of a mutant IDH1 vaccine in newly diagnosed glioma. Specified time point: week 35, safety follow-up. Vaccine doses each comprised 300 ug of mutant IDH1 20-mer peptide, with topical imiquimod. Assay: immunoSEQ multiplex PCR; the TCRdb copy retains only in-frame clones and omits some. The data hold about 54,000 clones, with around 84% observed a single time. What these receptors recognize is not known. The sample was PBMCs, taken from a glioma patient whose treatment included an IDH1 peptide vaccine. The receptors derive from a woman aged 18-29 years with glioma.

V gene TRBV6-1 combines with J gene TRBJ2-5; 7 positions match TRBD1. Losses at the gene ends were 3 bases for V and 4 bases for J; bases not matched to a gene: 8. Germline V CDR1 and CDR2: MNHNS, SASEGT. CDR3 length equals 15 residues. The CDR3 region is CASSDIRGLRETQYF. The DNA of the CDR3 is TGTGCCAGCAGTGATATTAGGGGGCTCAGAGAGACCCAGTACTTC.

The genes are TRBV6-5 and TRBJ1-2; TRBD1 matches 8 bases. CDR3 length: 13 amino acids. CDR1 and CDR2 (germline): MNHEY, SVGAGI. V dropped 2 bases and J dropped 7; count of bases not matched to a gene: 3. Here the CDR3 reads CASSYADRAGYTF. The CDR3 bases are TGTGCCAGCAGTTACGCGGACAGGGCTGGCTACACCTTC.

The chain has TRBV27 and TRBJ2-3; possibly TRBD2 for D (6 bases). V lost 6 bases to trimming and J lost 6 bases, with 10 bases between them. Germline V lookup: CDR1 MNHEY, CDR2 SMNVEV (reference sequence). The CDR3 sequence is 12 residues long. CDR3 in DNA: TGTGCCAGCAGCCCCGGAGGGGATACGCAGTATTTT. This gives the protein CASSPGGDTQYF.

J is TRBJ1-3 and V is TRBV7-3; D unresolved. The CDR3 loop spans 14 amino acids. CDR1 and CDR2 from the germline V gene are SGHTA and FQGTGA. The V end lost 4 bases, the J end lost 3 bases, and 10 bases lay between the germline ends. For the CDR3, the DNA is TGTGCCAGCAGCTACGGGGAGGTTGGAAACACCATATATTTT. Translating it yields CASSYGEVGNTIYF.

This clone turned up a few times. The J gene is TRBJ1-5, the V gene TRBV27; D is unresolved. The CDR3 has 13 residues. Germline-derived CDR1 and CDR2 are MNHEY and SMNVEV (reference sequence). The ends were cut back, 5 bases at V and 5 bases at J, with 10 bases in the middle. In DNA form, the CDR3 reads TGTGCCAGCAGTACCGGGGAGTATCAGCCCCAGCATTTT. This codes for CASSTGEYQPQHF.

The rearrangement links TRBV6-5 to TRBJ1-2, with D possibly being TRBD1 (6 bases). V was trimmed by 6 bases and J by 6 bases, leaving 14 bases between them. The germline gives CDR1 MNHEY, CDR2 SVGAGI. The CDR3 length is 13 residues. Here the CDR3 DNA reads TGTGCCAGCAGCCGGAGGGGGTGGGATGGCTACACCTTC. It is translated as CASSRRGWDGYTF.

The chain couples TRBV11-1 to TRBJ1-4; D perhaps matches TRBD1 (5 bases). The CDR3 is made up of 15 amino acids. Germline V gene sequence: CDR1 SGHAT, CDR2 FQDESV (reference sequence). V was cut by 1 base and J by 8 bases, with 14 bases left in between. Here the CDR3 reads CASSLEVTAGEKLFF. In DNA form, the CDR3 reads TGTGCCAGCAGCTTAGAAGTGACGGCAGGGGAAAAACTGTTTTTT.

The chain links TRBV19 to TRBJ1-5, with D hard to call. Germline V gives CDR1 LNHDA, CDR2 SQIVND (reference sequence). The CDR3 consists of 15 residues. V gave up 4 bases and J gave up 5 bases, with 15 bases separating them. The CDR3 spells CASSRREQRDQPQHF. CDR3 DNA: TGTGCCAGTAGTAGGCGGGAACAGCGCGATCAGCCCCAGCATTTT.